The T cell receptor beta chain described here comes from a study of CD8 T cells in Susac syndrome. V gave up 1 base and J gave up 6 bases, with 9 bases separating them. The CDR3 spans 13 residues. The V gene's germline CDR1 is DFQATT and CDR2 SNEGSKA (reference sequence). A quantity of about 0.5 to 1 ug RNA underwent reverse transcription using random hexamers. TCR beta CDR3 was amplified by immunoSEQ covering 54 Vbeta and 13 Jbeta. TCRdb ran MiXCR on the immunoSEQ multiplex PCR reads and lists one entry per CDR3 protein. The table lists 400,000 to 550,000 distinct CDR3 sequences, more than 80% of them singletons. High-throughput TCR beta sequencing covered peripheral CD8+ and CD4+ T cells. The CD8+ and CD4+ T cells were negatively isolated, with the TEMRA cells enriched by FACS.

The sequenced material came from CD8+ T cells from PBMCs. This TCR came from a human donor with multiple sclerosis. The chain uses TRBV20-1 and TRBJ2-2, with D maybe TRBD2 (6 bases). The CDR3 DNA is TGCAGTGCTAGAGTGCCGGGGGCCGGGGAGCTGTTTTTT. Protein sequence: CSARVPGAGELFF.